This passage covers 15 T cell receptor beta chains from one sample sequenced in a study of blood T cell repertoires in COVID-19. Assay used: immunoSEQ multiplex PCR; TCRdb lists only in-frame clones, some missing. The table lists 160,000 or so clones, around 80% of them singletons. Material: peripheral blood. The receptors derive from a man between 60 and 70 years old with acute or convalescent COVID-19.

This sequence joins TRBV7-9 and TRBJ1-2, with 9 bases fitting TRBD1. The V gene's germline CDR1 is SEHNR and CDR2 FQNEAQ (reference sequence). The CDR3 contains 14 residues. Trimming cost V 5 bases and J 8 bases; bases outside gene matches: 9. The CDR3 coding sequence is TGTGCCAGCAGCCCGCCCGGACAGGGGCCCGGCTACACCTTC. This sequence encodes CASSPPGQGPGYTF.

This clone has just a few counts. This chain links TRBV7-2 with TRBJ2-7; possible D gene TRBD2, 5 bases. Germline V gives CDR1 SGHTA, CDR2 FQGNSA. Trimming removed 0 bases at V and 5 bases at J, with 14 bases between. This CDR3 has 15 residues. CDR3 amino acids: CASSLAAGMRNEQYF. In DNA, the CDR3 is TGTGCCAGCAGCTTAGCTGCGGGTATGCGGAACGAGCAGTACTTC.

This sequence joins TRBV11-2 and TRBJ2-7; maybe TRBD1 (6 bases). Germline CDR1 is SGHAT and CDR2 is FQNNGV. CDR3 length equals 18 residues. V dropped 0 bases and J dropped 1 base, with 19 bases sitting between them. The CDR3 spells CASSLELQGTIRSYEQYF. In DNA form, the CDR3 reads TGTGCCAGCAGCTTAGAATTGCAGGGGACGATAAGGTCCTACGAGCAGTACTTC.

The genes are TRBV19 and TRBJ2-3; weak D call: TRBD2 (6 bases). The CDR3 sequence is 16 residues long. V was cut by 4 bases and J by 0 bases, with 14 bases left in between. Germline V gene lookup returns CDR1 LNHDA and CDR2 SQIVND (reference sequence). The CDR3 nucleotides are TGTGCCAGTAGTACCCTTGGGGGGTTTAGCACAGATACGCAGTATTTT. Its protein product is CASSTLGGFSTDTQYF.

The rearrangement uses TRBV7-9 and TRBJ1-4; D is possibly TRBD1 (5 bases). The V gene lost 5 bases and the J gene lost 5 bases, with 18 bases spanning the gap. This CDR3 comprises 16 residues. Germline V gene data show CDR1 as SEHNR and CDR2 as FQNEAQ (reference sequence). The CDR3 region is CASSQRTGALNEKLFF. The CDR3, as DNA: TGTGCCAGCAGCCAGCGAACAGGAGCCTTAAATGAAAAACTGTTTTTT.

The V and J genes are TRBV28 and TRBJ1-6; 8 nucleotides align to TRBD1. CDR1 and CDR2 (germline): MDHEN, SYDVKM. The V segment lost 8 bases and the J segment 5 bases; nucleotides outside the gene matches: 5. This CDR3 is 14 amino acids long. CDR3 DNA sequence: TGTGCCAGCTCTACAGGGGGAAATAATTCACCCCTCCACTTT. Protein: CASSTGGNNSPLHF.

The genes are TRBV24-1 and TRBJ1-5; D might be TRBD1 (5 bases). This CDR3 contains 16 residues. The germline V gene encodes CDR1 KGHDR and CDR2 SFDVKD. Trimming took 0 bases from V and 2 from J, leaving 10 bases between them. The CDR3 loop reads CATSDLWGGCNQPQHF. The CDR3 DNA reads TGTGCCACCAGTGATTTGTGGGGGGGGTGCAATCAGCCCCAGCATTTT.

This chain links TRBV9 with TRBJ1-4; TRBD1 aligns across 9 bases. Germline V CDR1 and CDR2: SGDLS, YYNGEE. The CDR3 has 15 amino acids. Unmatched junction bases numbered 2, after V lost 2 bases and J lost 3 bases. DNA for the CDR3: TGTGCCAGCAGCGTGGGGACAGGGCCTAATGAAAAACTGTTTTTT. Amino acid sequence: CASSVGTGPNEKLFF.

V and J are TRBV28 and TRBJ2-1, with 7 nucleotides matching TRBD2. Germline V lookup: CDR1 MDHEN, CDR2 SYDVKM. The CDR3 spans 14 residues. Losses at the gene ends were 7 bases for V and 7 bases for J; bases not matched to a gene: 10. DNA of the CDR3: TGTGCCAGCATGAGCGGGATGTCGATGAATGAGCAGTTCTTC. Protein: CASMSGMSMNEQFF.

This clone was recorded once. The chain employs TRBV12-3 or TRBV12-4 and TRBJ1-2, with 9 bases aligning to TRBD1. There are 13 residues in the CDR3. V gave up 3 bases and J gave up 7 bases; unmatched junction bases: 3. The CDR3 bases are TGTGCCAGCAGTTTTGGACAGGGGACTGGCTACACCTTC. Protein: CASSFGQGTGYTF.

This clone was seen a few times. The rearrangement uses TRBV6-7 and TRBJ1-3, with TRBD1 identical over 8 bases. TRBV6-7 is recorded as an ORF, its role being uncertain. The CDR3 runs to 19 residues. Trimming cost V 5 bases and J 1 base; bases outside gene matches: 16. The CDR3 DNA reads as TGTGCCAGCAGTCAACCCCCAGGGGGCTGGAAATGTTCTGGAAACACCATATATTTT. Its translation is CASSQPPGGWKCSGNTIYF.

The chain employs TRBV5-4 and TRBJ1-6, with D hard to call. Germline loops: CDR1 SGHNT, CDR2 YYREEE (reference sequence). Deletions cut 0 bases from V and 7 bases from J, with 5 bases between. CDR3 size: 13 residues. This CDR3 is CASSLGENSPLHF. DNA of the CDR3: TGTGCCAGCAGCTTGGGTGAGAATTCACCCCTCCACTTT.

Only a few counts were recorded for this clone. The chain uses TRBV4-2 and TRBJ1-2; 7 nucleotides match TRBD1. The V and J ends lost 4 bases and 4 bases, in that order; junction bases with no gene match: 9. The CDR3 loop spans 15 amino acids. Looked up from germline, CDR1 is LGHNA and CDR2 is YNFKEQ. This CDR3 is CASSPGGGRIYGYTF. The DNA for the CDR3 is TGTGCCAGCAGCCCTGGAGGGGGCCGTATCTATGGCTACACCTTC.

V gene TRBV7-2 combines with J gene TRBJ2-7, with a weak D call TRBD1 (6 bases). The V and J ends lost 5 bases and 3 bases respectively, with 14 bases between them. Germline V lookup: CDR1 SGHTA, CDR2 FQGNSA. The CDR3 covers 14 residues. Here the CDR3 reads CASSTSGQIYEQYF. CDR3 in DNA: TGTGCCAGCAGCACCTCGGGACAAATCTACGAGCAGTACTTC.

The rearrangement uses TRBV14 and TRBJ2-7; the match to TRBD2 covers 8 bases. V shed 4 bases and J 4 bases; nucleotides not matched to a gene: 3. The germline V gene encodes CDR1 SGHDN and CDR2 FVKESK. The CDR3 runs 13 residues. Here the CDR3 DNA reads TGTGCCAGCAGCCGGGCGGGGGGTTACGAGCAGTACTTC. It is translated as CASSRAGGYEQYF.